A selection of T cell receptor beta chains follows, all from one sample in a study of T cells in Graves' hyperthyroidism and ophthalmopathy. MiXCR, applied by TCRdb to the multiplex PCR reads, yields one record per CDR3 protein. The sample carries about 510,000 distinct CDR3 sequences, 40% to 55% recorded once. Sample: peripheral blood or thyroid tissue (not recorded which). All receptors derive from an adult woman with Graves' disease, either hyperthyroidism or ophthalmopathy (not recorded which). CDR3s include the opening cysteine and the closing phenylalanine or tryptophan. D genes are given only for firm matches. Size tells how often a clone was seen (once, few, many) or the class of an expanded clone, and some rows leave it out.

J | size | D | V | CDR3 | DNA
TRBJ2-5 | . | TRBD2 | TRBV2 | CASSEGTSGAQETQYF | TGTGCCAGCAGTGAAGGGACTAGCGGGGCACAAGAGACCCAGTACTTC
TRBJ2-2 | few | . | TRBV7-9 | CASSFGLNTGELFF | TGTGCCAGCAGCTTCGGGCTCAACACCGGGGAGCTGTTTTTT
TRBJ1-1 | many | . | TRBV7-2 | CASILSGTTNTEAFF | TGTGCCAGCATCCTTTCCGGGACAACGAACACTGAAGCTTTCTTT
TRBJ2-5 | . | . | TRBV7-9 | CASSLAGQLQETQYF | TGTGCCAGCAGCTTAGCTGGACAGCTACAAGAGACCCAGTACTTC
TRBJ2-7 | . | . | TRBV15 | CATSSRREAYEQYF | TGTGCCACCAGCAGCCGCCGGGAAGCCTACGAGCAGTACTTC
TRBJ2-2 | . | TRBD2 | TRBV12-3/TRBV12-4 | CASSLVVGGRAYTGELFF | TGTGCCAGCAGTTTAGTGGTCGGCGGGAGGGCTTACACCGGGGAGCTGTTTTTT
TRBJ2-7 | . | . | TRBV11-1 | CASSPPYSYEQYF | TGTGCCAGCAGCCCCCCGTACTCCTACGAGCAGTACTTC
TRBJ2-2 | many | . | TRBV7-3 | CASSPNDGRLTGELFF | TGTGCCAGCAGCCCGAACGACGGGAGACTAACCGGGGAGCTGTTTTTT
TRBJ1-5 | many | . | TRBV7-9 | CASSETTLPSNQPQHF | TGTGCCAGCAGCGAGACCACGTTACCGAGCAATCAGCCCCAGCATTTT
TRBJ1-5 | . | TRBD1 | TRBV19 | CASSSQGAQDTNQPQHF | TGTGCCAGCAGTTCGCAGGGGGCGCAGGACACCAATCAGCCCCAGCATTTT
TRBJ2-2 | many | TRBD2 | TRBV10-3 | CARPPGRETGELFF | TGTGCCAGACCTCCAGGGAGGGAAACCGGGGAGCTGTTTTTT
TRBJ1-6 | . | TRBD1 | TRBV7-8 | CASSLVGTALSPLHF | TGTGCCAGCAGCTTAGTGGGGACAGCCCTTTCACCCCTCCACTTT
TRBJ2-5 | many | . | TRBV29-1 | CSVEEEQETQYF | TGCAGCGTTGAAGAGGAACAAGAGACCCAGTACTTC
TRBJ1-3 | many | TRBD1 | TRBV10-3 | CAITPGQGGNTIYF | TGTGCCATCACCCCGGGACAGGGGGGAAACACCATATATTTT
TRBJ1-6 | . | TRBD1 | TRBV7-9 | CASSSTGEISPLHF | TGTGCCAGCAGCTCGACAGGGGAGATTTCACCCCTCCACTTT
TRBJ1-4 | . | . | TRBV10-3 | CAISESGGMVEKLFF | TGTGCCATCAGTGAGTCGGGAGGCATGGTTGAAAAACTGTTTTTT
TRBJ1-1 | many | TRBD1 | TRBV2 | CASRQGLGNTEAFF | TGTGCCAGCAGACAGGGGCTGGGGAACACTGAAGCTTTCTTT
TRBJ2-5 | . | . | TRBV7-2 | CASSTPRAGETQYF | TGTGCCAGCAGCACCCCCCGGGCGGGGGAGACCCAGTACTTC
TRBJ2-5 | . | TRBD1 | TRBV7-6 | CASSTRDREETQYF | TGTGCCAGCAGCACCCGGGACAGAGAAGAGACCCAGTACTTC
TRBJ2-7 | . | . | TRBV10-3 | CATRTDLLDEQYF | TGTGCCACAAGGACGGATCTACTCGACGAGCAGTACTTC
TRBJ1-1 | many | . | TRBV7-3 | CASSSRTNTEAFF | TGTGCCAGCAGCTCCCGGACTAACACTGAAGCTTTCTTT
TRBJ1-4 | many | . | TRBV29-1 | CSVVGPGEPSNEKLFF | TGCAGCGTTGTCGGCCCAGGGGAGCCTTCTAATGAAAAACTGTTTTTT
TRBJ1-2 | . | TRBD1 | TRBV7-9 | CASSLDRGVSGYTF | TGTGCCAGCAGCCTCGACAGGGGGGTATCTGGCTACACCTTC
TRBJ2-3 | many | TRBD2 | TRBV6-5 | CASSSTSGRGDTQYF | TGTGCCAGCAGTTCGACTAGCGGGAGAGGAGATACGCAGTATTTT
TRBJ1-1 | . | . | TRBV20-1 | CSASGFTEAFF | TGCAGTGCTAGTGGGTTCACTGAAGCTTTCTTT
TRBJ2-7 | few | . | TRBV28 | CASRRTDINSYEQYF | TGTGCCAGCAGGCGGACTGACATCAACTCCTACGAGCAGTACTTC
TRBJ2-5 | . | TRBD2 | TRBV11-2 | CASILTSGEETQYF | TGTGCCAGCATCCTGACTAGCGGGGAGGAGACCCAGTACTTC
TRBJ1-3 | . | . | TRBV20-1 | CGASPLSLGNTIYF | TGCGGTGCTAGTCCCCTGAGCCTCGGAAACACCATATATTTT
TRBJ2-7 | few | . | TRBV28 | CASSAPAGALSYEQYF | TGTGCCAGCAGTGCCCCGGCTGGCGCCTTGTCCTACGAGCAGTACTTC
TRBJ1-1 | . | . | TRBV20-1 | CSASREMNTEAFF | TGCAGTGCCAGCAGGGAGATGAACACTGAAGCTTTCTTT
TRBJ2-7 | . | . | TRBV12-3/TRBV12-4 | CARSSSLYEQYF | TGTGCCCGCAGTTCTTCCCTCTACGAGCAGTACTTC
TRBJ1-2 | . | TRBD1 | TRBV5-1 | CASSSRDSNGIYGYTF | TGCGCCAGCAGCTCGAGGGACAGCAACGGGATCTATGGCTACACCTTC
TRBJ2-5 | . | TRBD1 | TRBV11-2 | CASSTGTGGSETQYF | TGTGCCAGCAGTACCGGGACAGGGGGCTCGGAGACCCAGTACTTC
TRBJ1-3 | few | . | TRBV10-3 | CASSPGRDSYSGNTIYF | TGTGCCAGCTCACCAGGTCGGGACTCATACTCTGGAAACACCATATATTTT
TRBJ1-6 | . | TRBD1 | TRBV7-9 | CASSLGQGNNSPLHF | TGTGCCAGCAGCTTGGGACAGGGGAATAATTCACCCCTCCACTTT
TRBJ2-3 | many | . | TRBV29-1 | CSVSRAAGTDTQYF | TGCAGCGTTTCTCGCGCCGCGGGCACAGATACGCAGTATTTT
TRBJ1-2 | few | TRBD1 | TRBV7-2 | CASTTGGNYGYTF | TGTGCCAGCACCACAGGGGGCAACTATGGCTACACCTTC